This TCR beta chain was recovered during a study of blood T cell repertoires in COVID-19. Study-wide background: From the United States, Italy and Spain came samples of acute and convalescent COVID-19. PBMCs, B-cell-depleted T cells, or T cells were the source of the cDNA or gDNA that made up the material.

Per the study methods: Nucleated cell number was recorded as an estimate derived from reference gene primer amplification. Sequencing used immunoSEQ multiplex PCR; TCRdb keeps in-frame clones, though not all of them. Clone size and the V and J calls come from that table; the DNA yielded D and trimming. The profile shows about 670,000 clones, 85% to 90% of them singletons. CDR3 length: 19 amino acids. The trim removed 1 base at V and 6 bases at J, leaving 17 bases unmatched. Germline CDR1 reads LGHNT; CDR2 reads FRNRAP. Sequencing used peripheral blood. J is TRBJ2-1 and V is TRBV12-5; TRBD2 aligns across 8 bases. The sequence was collected from a woman in her late teens or twenties with acute or convalescent COVID-19. The CDR3 loop is CASGLATLQRGGRINEQFF. The CDR3 bases are TGTGCTAGTGGTTTGGCCACCCTCCAGCGCGGGGGGCGAATCAATGAGCAGTTCTTC.